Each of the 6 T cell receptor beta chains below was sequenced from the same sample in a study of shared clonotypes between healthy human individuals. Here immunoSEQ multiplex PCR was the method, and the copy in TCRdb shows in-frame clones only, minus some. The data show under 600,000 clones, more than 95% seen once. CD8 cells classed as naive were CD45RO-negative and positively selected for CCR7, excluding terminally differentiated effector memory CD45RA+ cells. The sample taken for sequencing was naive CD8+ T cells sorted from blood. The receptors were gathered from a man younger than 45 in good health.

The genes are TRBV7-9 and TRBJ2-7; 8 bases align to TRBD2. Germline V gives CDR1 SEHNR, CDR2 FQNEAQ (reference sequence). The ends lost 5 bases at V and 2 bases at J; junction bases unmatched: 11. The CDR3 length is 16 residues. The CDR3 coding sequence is TGTGCCAGCAGCCAATTTAGCGGGGTACCCGCCTACGAGCAGTACTTC. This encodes CASSQFSGVPAYEQYF.

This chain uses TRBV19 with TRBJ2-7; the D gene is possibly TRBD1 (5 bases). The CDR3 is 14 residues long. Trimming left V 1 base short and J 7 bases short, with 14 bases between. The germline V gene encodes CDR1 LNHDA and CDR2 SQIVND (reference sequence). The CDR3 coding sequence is TGTGCCAGTAGTATAGCCCAGGGCCAAAGGGAGCAGTACTTC. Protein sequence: CASSIAQGQREQYF. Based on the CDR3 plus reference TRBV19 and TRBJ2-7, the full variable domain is DGGITQSPKYLFRKEGQNVTLSCEQNLNHDAMYWYRQDPGQGLRLIYYSQIVNDFQKGDIAEGYSVSREKKESFPLTVTSAQKNPTAFYLCASSIAQGQREQYFGPGTRLTVT.

The chain's CDR3 is CASSLWLAGGQETQYF. The CDR3, as DNA: TGTGCCAGCAGCTTATGGCTAGCGGGAGGGCAAGAGACCCAGTACTTC. The J gene is TRBJ2-5, the V gene TRBV7-2, with 12 bases identical to TRBD2. The CDR3 extends over 16 amino acids. Per the germline V gene, CDR1 is SGHTA and CDR2 is FQGNSA. V was clipped by 2 bases and J by 2 bases; unmatched bases: 3.

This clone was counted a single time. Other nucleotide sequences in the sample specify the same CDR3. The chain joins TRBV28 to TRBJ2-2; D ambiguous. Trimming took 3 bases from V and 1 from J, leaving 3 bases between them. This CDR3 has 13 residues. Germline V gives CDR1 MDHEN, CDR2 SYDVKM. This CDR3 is CASSFQNTGELFF. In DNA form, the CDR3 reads TGTGCCAGCAGTTTTCAGAACACCGGGGAGCTGTTTTTT.

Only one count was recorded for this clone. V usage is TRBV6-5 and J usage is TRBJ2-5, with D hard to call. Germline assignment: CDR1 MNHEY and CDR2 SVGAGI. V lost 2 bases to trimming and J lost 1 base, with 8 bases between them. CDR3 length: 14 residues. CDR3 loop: CASSYRPVQETQYF. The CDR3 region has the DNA TGTGCCAGCAGTTACCGGCCAGTCCAAGAGACCCAGTACTTC.

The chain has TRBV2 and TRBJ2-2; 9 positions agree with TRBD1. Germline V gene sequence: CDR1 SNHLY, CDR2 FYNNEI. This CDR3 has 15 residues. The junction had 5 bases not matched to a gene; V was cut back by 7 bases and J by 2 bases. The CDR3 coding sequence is TGTGCCAGCAAGGGACAGGGAGGTAACACCGGGGAGCTGTTTTTT. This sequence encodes CASKGQGGNTGELFF. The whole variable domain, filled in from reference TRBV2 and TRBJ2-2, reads EPEVTQTPSHQVTQMGQEVILRCVPISNHLYFYWYRQILGQKVEFLVSFYNNEISEKSEIFDDQFSVERPDGSNFTLKIRSTKLEDSAMYFCASKGQGGNTGELFFGEGSRLTVL.